Below, 7 T cell receptor beta chains from the same sample are listed, as sequenced in a study of CD8 T cells in ankylosing spondylitis (dated by TCRdb to the late 2010s). The library was generated by 5' RACE. TCRdb names Illumina HiSeq 2500 as the instrument used. TCRdb redid the processing of the public reads, applying fastp at Q25 and MiXCR, and retained in-frame beta chains. For every CDR3 protein sequence, its rows merge into one entry that carries the most common genes and DNA. The sample data list some 140,000 distinct CDR3 sequences, and roughly 8.3% of these were observed just once. Roughly 8% of the sample belongs to the ten largest clones. The sequenced sample was synovial fluid, either unsorted or a sorted T cell fraction (not recorded which). The source is a male donor with ankylosing spondylitis.

This clonotype was picked up many times. The chain recombines TRBV5-1 with TRBJ1-1; D is perhaps TRBD1 (5 bases). V lost 4 bases and J 2 bases, leaving 18 bases between the germline ends. The CDR3 has 16 residues. Germline CDR1 is SGHRS and CDR2 is YFSETQ. CDR3 DNA: TGCGCCAGCAGCAATCCGGGGGTCGGTGTAAACACTGAAGCTTTCTTT. Encoded protein: CASSNPGVGVNTEAFF.

This clonotype showed up many times. The chain carries TRBV20-1 and TRBJ2-3; D is uncertain. V was pared by 0 bases and J by 3 bases, with 16 bases between. CDR3 length: 16 residues. Looked up from germline, CDR1 is DFQATT and CDR2 is SNEGSKA (reference sequence). In DNA, the CDR3 is TGCAGTGCTAGAGATACAGCCCGGAGTTGGACAGATACGCAGTATTTT. It specifies CSARDTARSWTDTQYF.

This clonotype has ten or more counts. This chain links TRBV20-1 with TRBJ2-5; D remains unclear. The CDR3 extends over 12 amino acids. Germline CDR1 reads DFQATT; CDR2 reads SNEGSKA (reference sequence). V lost 2 bases and J 7 bases, leaving 11 bases between the germline ends. The CDR3 protein is CSARLPAATQYF. Here the CDR3 DNA reads TGCAGTGCTAGATTGCCCGCTGCGACCCAGTACTTC.

For the CDR3, the DNA is TGTGCCAGCTCATTTACAGGGAACGAGCAGTACTTC. Translation: CASSFTGNEQYF. The chain carries TRBV18 and TRBJ2-7; a possible D gene is TRBD1 (6 bases). V was pared by 5 bases and J by 5 bases, with 10 bases between. CDR1 and CDR2 from the germline V gene are KGHSH and LQKENI. There are 12 residues in the CDR3.

This clonotype was found many times. The genes are TRBV20-1 and TRBJ2-5; TRBD2 matches at 12 bases. Unmatched junction bases numbered 11, after V lost 5 bases and J lost 4 bases. The CDR3 is made up of 16 amino acids. Germline loops: CDR1 DFQATT, CDR2 SNEGSKA (reference sequence). The CDR3 region is CSAHPPGLAGRETQYF. The CDR3 bases are TGCAGTGCTCATCCTCCGGGACTAGCGGGTCGAGAGACCCAGTACTTC.

On this clonotype: Possible read error: a much larger clone is one base away. The V gene is TRBV29-1, the J gene TRBJ2-1; no firm D call. The CDR3 runs 13 residues. Germline CDR1 reads SQVTM; CDR2 reads ANQGSEA. CDR3 DNA: TGCCGCGTTAACCCGAGCTCCTACAATGAGCAGTTCTTC. Protein: CRVNPSSYNEQFF.

This clonotype was recorded a few times. V gene TRBV6-4 combines with J gene TRBJ2-2, with 10 bases that match TRBD1. The J segment lost 5 bases and the V segment lost 5 bases, leaving 5 bases of the junction unmatched. Germline-derived CDR1 and CDR2 are MRHNA and SNTAGT. This CDR3 contains 15 residues. The CDR3 DNA follows: TGTGCCAGCAGTCCCGGGACAGGGGAGACCGGGGAGCTGTTTTTT. Translating it yields CASSPGTGETGELFF.